Listed below are T cell receptor beta chains from one sample, sequenced in a study of persistence of HIV-infected CD4 T cells. These receptors' targets are unknown. Here immunoSEQ multiplex PCR was the method, and the copy in TCRdb shows in-frame clones only, minus some. The sample holds 15,000 to 20,000 clones, 65% seen once. Here the sequenced sample was CD4+ T cells sorted from PBMCs after roughly 19-hour stimulation, taken from a patient who received antiretroviral therapy. The receptors derive from an adult woman with HIV who was CMV-seropositive. Each CDR3 is given with its conserved first and last residue. D genes are given only for firm matches. Clone size appears in some rows only: once, few, many, or a class for an expanded clone.

J,D,size,V,CDR3,DNA
TRBJ2-3,TRBD2,once,TRBV28,CASRLAGMTDTQYF,TGTGCCAGCAGACTAGCGGGAATGACAGATACGCAGTATTTT
TRBJ2-1,-,-,TRBV5-1,CASSTATGYNEQFF,TGCGCCAGCAGCACGGCTACAGGATACAATGAGCAGTTCTTC
TRBJ2-5,-,-,TRBV12-3/TRBV12-4,CASSLGQGQYF,TGTGCCAGCAGTTTAGGGCAGGGCCAGTACTTC
TRBJ1-5,-,-,TRBV20-1,CSASFPGYNQPQHF,TGCAGTGCTAGTTTTCCAGGGTACAATCAGCCCCAGCATTTT
TRBJ1-1,TRBD1,few,TRBV7-3,CASRTGTGHTEAFF,TGTGCCAGCAGAACCGGGACAGGGCACACTGAAGCTTTCTTT
TRBJ1-3,-,-,TRBV3-1/TRBV3-2,CASSQGDSGNTIYF,TGTGCCAGCAGCCAAGGGGACTCTGGAAACACCATATATTTT
TRBJ2-2,TRBD1,-,TRBV5-1,CASSATGTVNTGELFF,TGCGCCAGCAGCGCCACCGGGACAGTGAACACCGGGGAGCTGTTTTTT
TRBJ1-2,-,-,TRBV19,CASSFLGDTGNGYTF,TGTGCCAGTAGTTTTCTCGGGGACACCGGAAATGGCTACACCTTC
TRBJ2-2,-,-,TRBV18,CASSPAGNTGELFF,TGTGCCAGCTCACCAGCAGGCAACACCGGGGAGCTGTTTTTT
TRBJ1-1,TRBD1,-,TRBV29-1,CSVGQGATEAFF,TGCAGCGTCGGACAGGGGGCCACTGAAGCTTTCTTT
TRBJ1-3,-,few,TRBV19,CASSHWATQGGNTIYF,TGTGCCAGTAGTCACTGGGCCACACAGGGAGGAAACACCATATATTTT
TRBJ2-3,-,few,TRBV5-8,CASSLQGGPADTQYF,TGTGCCAGCAGCTTGCAAGGGGGGCCGGCAGATACGCAGTATTTT
TRBJ1-5,TRBD1,-,TRBV19,CASRRQGGTQPQHF,TGTGCCAGTAGGAGACAGGGAGGTACGCAGCCCCAGCATTTT
TRBJ1-1,TRBD1,-,TRBV12-3/TRBV12-4,CATTGGMTEAFF,TGTGCCACTACAGGGGGCATGACTGAAGCTTTCTTT
TRBJ1-1,-,-,TRBV2,CASSEDGNTEAFF,TGTGCCAGCAGTGAGGACGGGAACACTGAAGCTTTCTTT
TRBJ1-3,-,-,TRBV11-3,CASSSDSRSGNTIYF,TGTGCCAGCAGCTCAGACAGCCGCTCTGGAAACACCATATATTTT
TRBJ2-3,TRBD2,-,TRBV7-6,CASSLGGARADTQYF,TGTGCCAGCAGCCTCGGGGGGGCGAGGGCAGATACGCAGTATTTT
TRBJ2-2,TRBD1,-,TRBV7-3,CASSLKWAASRDRGNTGELFF,TGTGCCAGCAGCTTAAAGTGGGCTGCTTCCCGGGACAGGGGGAACACCGGGGAGCTGTTTTTT
TRBJ2-5,TRBD1,-,TRBV5-1,CASSRQGVFEETQYF,TGCGCCAGCAGCCGACAGGGGGTATTCGAGGAGACCCAGTACTTC
TRBJ2-1,TRBD2,-,TRBV19,CASSLTSGGSYNEQFF,TGTGCCAGTAGTCTCACTAGCGGGGGCTCCTACAATGAGCAGTTCTTC
TRBJ1-6,-,few,TRBV5-1,CASRIGRESPLHF,TGCGCCAGCAGGATCGGGCGTGAATCACCCCTCCACTTT
TRBJ2-1,TRBD2,-,TRBV5-1,CASMPLPGLAGYNEQFF,TGCGCCAGCATGCCACTTCCGGGACTAGCGGGGTACAATGAGCAGTTCTTC
TRBJ2-7,-,-,TRBV6-2/TRBV6-3,CASSYSQAPGNEQYF,TGTGCCAGCAGTTACTCTCAGGCCCCGGGAAACGAGCAGTACTTC
TRBJ2-1,-,-,TRBV5-1,CASSPGAGSSYNEQFF,TGCGCCAGCAGCCCTGGAGCCGGTAGCTCCTACAATGAGCAGTTCTTC
TRBJ2-5,-,-,TRBV6-1,CASSEVLARKETQYF,TGTGCCAGCAGTGAGGTCCTAGCGAGAAAAGAGACCCAGTACTTC
TRBJ2-1,TRBD1,-,TRBV10-3,CAISGQGSYNEQFF,TGTGCCATCAGTGGACAGGGCTCCTACAATGAGCAGTTCTTC
TRBJ1-2,TRBD1,few,TRBV4-1,CASSHLDRADYGYTF,TGCGCCAGCAGCCACCTCGACAGGGCGGACTATGGCTACACCTTC
TRBJ1-2,-,-,TRBV5-1,CASSLESGEWGGYTF,TGCGCCAGCAGCTTGGAGAGCGGGGAGTGGGGTGGCTACACCTTC
TRBJ2-3,-,-,TRBV1,CTSSRGTSGRTDTQYF,TGCACCAGCAGCCGCGGGACTAGCGGGCGGACAGATACGCAGTATTTT
TRBJ2-3,-,-,TRBV9,CASSAMDTQYF,TGTGCCAGCAGCGCGATGGATACGCAGTATTTT
TRBJ1-1,-,-,TRBV11-2,CASSLRWNAGVNTEAFF,TGTGCCAGCAGCTTAAGGTGGAATGCGGGGGTCAACACTGAAGCTTTCTTT
TRBJ1-1,-,few,TRBV10-1,CASRTGANTEAFF,TGCGCCAGCAGGACAGGCGCGAACACTGAAGCTTTCTTT
TRBJ1-1,TRBD1,-,TRBV30,CAWGQGLGVTTEAFF,TGTGCCTGGGGACAGGGGTTGGGGGTTACCACTGAAGCTTTCTTT
TRBJ1-5,-,-,TRBV5-1,CASSLEAGTNQPQHF,TGCGCCAGCAGCTTGGAGGCGGGCACCAATCAGCCCCAGCATTTT
TRBJ2-3,-,-,TRBV5-8,CASSLTIEGTDTQYF,TGTGCCAGCAGTTTAACCATAGAGGGGACAGATACGCAGTATTTT
TRBJ2-1,-,-,TRBV5-5,CASSLDPTPRGHEQFF,TGTGCCAGCAGCTTGGACCCCACTCCCCGGGGCCATGAGCAGTTCTTC
TRBJ2-3,-,-,TRBV7-3,CASSSEGRRGPDTQYF,TGTGCCAGCAGCTCAGAGGGGCGGAGGGGGCCAGATACGCAGTATTTT
TRBJ1-1,-,few,TRBV30,CAWSGQTQAFF,TGTGCCTGGAGCGGCCAAACTCAAGCTTTCTTT
TRBJ2-2,-,-,TRBV19,CASSTETAGELFF,TGTGCCAGTAGCACCGAGACAGCCGGGGAGCTGTTTTTT
TRBJ2-5,-,-,TRBV9,CASSVAPGVRETQYF,TGTGCCAGCAGCGTAGCCCCAGGGGTACGAGAGACCCAGTACTTC
TRBJ2-3,-,-,TRBV27,CASSFSGLRTDTQYF,TGTGCCAGCAGTTTTTCCGGACTGCGCACAGATACGCAGTATTTT
TRBJ1-3,TRBD1,few,TRBV3-1/TRBV3-2,CASSHATGGYTIYF,TGTGCCAGCAGCCACGCTACAGGGGGGTACACCATATATTTT
TRBJ1-2,-,few,TRBV2,CASSPRGTGGYTF,TGTGCCAGCAGTCCCCGCGGAACGGGCGGCTACACCTTC
TRBJ2-2,-,medium-sized,TRBV6-1,CASSETTRSLPGELFF,TGTGCCAGCAGTGAAACGACTAGATCGTTGCCCGGGGAGCTGTTTTTT
TRBJ1-2,-,-,TRBV10-2,CASSDQGIYGYTF,TGCGCCAGCAGTGATCAGGGGATATATGGCTACACCTTC
TRBJ1-4,-,-,TRBV5-6,CASSSQRLWTNEKLFF,TGTGCCAGCAGCTCACAAAGACTGTGGACGAATGAAAAACTGTTTTTT
TRBJ1-3,-,-,TRBV6-5,CASSPGTAGNTIYF,TGTGCCAGCAGTCCCGGGACGGCTGGAAACACCATATATTTT
TRBJ1-5,-,few,TRBV25-1,CASSESGVGGQPQHF,TGTGCCAGCAGTGAATCGGGGGTTGGGGGTCAGCCCCAGCATTTT
TRBJ2-5,-,once,TRBV2,CASSRGSQETQYF,TGTGCCAGCAGTCGGGGAAGCCAAGAGACCCAGTACTTC
TRBJ1-2,-,-,TRBV18,CASSHREDYGYTF,TGTGCCAGCTCACACCGGGAGGACTATGGCTACACCTTC
TRBJ2-2,-,-,TRBV19,CASSWDGLTGELFF,TGTGCCAGTAGTTGGGACGGACTCACCGGGGAGCTGTTTTTT
TRBJ2-1,-,-,TRBV29-1,CSGQIYTDEQFF,TGCAGCGGACAAATATACACGGATGAGCAGTTCTTC
TRBJ2-3,TRBD2,-,TRBV5-1,CASSLDLAGGTDTQYF,TGCGCCAGCAGCTTGGACCTAGCGGGGGGAACAGATACGCAGTATTTT
TRBJ1-2,TRBD1,-,TRBV6-5,CASSLDREGAYGYTF,TGTGCCAGCAGTCTCGACAGGGAGGGGGCCTATGGCTACACCTTC
TRBJ1-1,-,-,TRBV18,CASSSTGNTEAFF,TGTGCCAGCTCATCGACGGGGAACACTGAAGCTTTCTTT
TRBJ1-1,-,-,TRBV12-5,CASGDRNTEAFF,TGTGCTAGTGGCGATAGAAACACTGAAGCTTTCTTT